One T cell receptor (beta chain) is described in this entry. There are 14 residues in the CDR3. Trimming took 6 bases from V and 1 from J, leaving 9 bases between them. CDR1 is LNHDA, CDR2 SQIVND, per germline (reference sequence). PCRs each included synthetic TCR analog templates spiked in. The repertoire was sequenced with immunoSEQ multiplex PCR; TCRdb's copy has only in-frame clones and lacks some. The sample has 70,000 to 75,000 clones; roughly 88% are singletons. Time point denoted: pretreatment peripheral blood. Patients were diagnosed with urothelial carcinoma, either locally advanced or metastatic. The sample originates from a study of PD-L1 blockade in urothelial cancer. Study as a whole: Administration of atezolizumab to patients began at some point between 2013 and 2015, at 1,200 mg intravenously every 3 weeks.

Source: PBMCs, taken around atezolizumab (anti-PD-L1) treatment. This receptor was taken from a man in his 70s with urothelial cancer. V is TRBV19 and J is TRBJ2-2; weak D call: TRBD1 (5 bases). CDR3 coding DNA: TGTGCCAGTAGACAGGACGGGAACACCGGGGAGCTGTTTTTT. The encoded protein is CASRQDGNTGELFF.